Reported below is one TCR beta chain. Germline CDR1 is SEHNR and CDR2 is FQNEAQ (reference sequence). CDR3 length: 13 residues. The V end lost 1 base, the J end lost 6 bases, and 8 bases lay between the germline ends. This entry comes from a study of blood T cell repertoires in COVID-19. At the level of the study: Researchers got acute and convalescent COVID-19 samples from the United States, Italy and Spain.

The method was immunoSEQ multiplex PCR; TCRdb's version includes in-frame clones alone and lacks a portion of them. The data show tens of thousands of clones, approximately 90% seen once. The chain has TRBV7-9 and TRBJ2-3; D ambiguous. Specimen: peripheral blood. The source of this sequence is a human donor in a cohort sampled during active COVID-19. CDR3 DNA: TGTGCCAGCAGCTTAGGGAGCTGGGATACGCAGTATTTT. Amino acids: CASSLGSWDTQYF.